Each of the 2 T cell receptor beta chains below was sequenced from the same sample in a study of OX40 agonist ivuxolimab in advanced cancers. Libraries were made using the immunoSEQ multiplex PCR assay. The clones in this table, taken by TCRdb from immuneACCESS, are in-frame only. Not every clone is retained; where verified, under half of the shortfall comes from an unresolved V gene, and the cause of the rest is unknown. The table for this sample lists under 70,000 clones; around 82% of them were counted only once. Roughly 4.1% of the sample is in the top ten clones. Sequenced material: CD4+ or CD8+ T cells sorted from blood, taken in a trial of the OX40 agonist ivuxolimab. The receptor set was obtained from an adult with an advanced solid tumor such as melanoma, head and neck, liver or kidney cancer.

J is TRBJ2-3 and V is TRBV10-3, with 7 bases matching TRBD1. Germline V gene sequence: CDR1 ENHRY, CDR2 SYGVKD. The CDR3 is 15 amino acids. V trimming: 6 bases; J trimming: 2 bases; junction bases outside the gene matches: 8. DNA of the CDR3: TGTGCCATCAGACATGACAGGGAGAACACAGATACGCAGTATTTT. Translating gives CAIRHDRENTDTQYF.

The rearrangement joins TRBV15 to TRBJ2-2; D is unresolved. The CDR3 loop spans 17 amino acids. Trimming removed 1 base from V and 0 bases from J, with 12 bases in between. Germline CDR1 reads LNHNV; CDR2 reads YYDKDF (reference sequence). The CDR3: CATSRVRALSNTGELFF. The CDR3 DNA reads TGTGCCACCAGCAGAGTTAGGGCACTTTCGAACACCGGGGAGCTGTTTTTT.